This entry describes one T cell receptor (beta chain). The data derive from a study of blood T cell repertoires in COVID-19. Overall study: Both acute and convalescent COVID-19 samples were obtained from the United States, Italy and Spain. PBMCs, B-cell-depleted T cells, or T cells provided the cDNA or gDNA that made up the material.

Authors' analysis steps: Estimation of nucleated cell counts relied on the amplification of reference gene primers. TCRdb's table, derived via immunoSEQ multiplex PCR, lists solely in-frame clones and lacks some. The DNA was the basis for D and trimming; V, J and clone size are from that table. The table shows 130,000 to 150,000 clones, with 85% occurring only once. The CDR3 runs 12 residues. Germline loops: CDR1 MNHEY, CDR2 SMNVEV (reference sequence). Trimming took 10 bases from V and 12 from J, leaving 21 bases between them. The specimen was peripheral blood. The sequence was obtained from a woman aged 40 to 50 with active or convalescent COVID-19. The rearrangement uses TRBV27 and TRBJ1-1; D gene uncertain. The CDR3 spells CATVGLEGVTFF. CDR3 in DNA: TGTGCCACGGTAGGGCTAGAGGGTGTAACTTTCTTT.